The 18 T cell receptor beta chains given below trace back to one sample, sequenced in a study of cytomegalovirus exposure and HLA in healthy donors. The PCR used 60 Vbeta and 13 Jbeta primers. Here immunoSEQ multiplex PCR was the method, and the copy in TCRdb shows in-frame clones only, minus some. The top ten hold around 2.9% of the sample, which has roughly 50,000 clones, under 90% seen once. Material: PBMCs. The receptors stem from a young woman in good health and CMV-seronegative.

The CDR3 coding sequence is TGTGCCAGCAGTGATATTCGCCGGAGCACAGATACGCAGTATTTT. Its translation: CASSDIRRSTDTQYF. The genes are TRBV2 and TRBJ2-3; D remains ambiguous. Germline assignment: CDR1 SNHLY and CDR2 FYNNEI. CDR3 length equals 15 residues. Trimming removed 3 bases from V and 0 bases from J, with 10 bases in between.

The DNA of the CDR3 is TGTGCCAGCAGCTCCATGTACCGGACTAGCGGGAGGTACGAGCAGTACTTC. Protein: CASSSMYRTSGRYEQYF. V is TRBV28 and J is TRBJ2-7; 14 bases agree with TRBD2. V dropped 6 bases and J dropped 4; count of bases not matched to a gene: 11. This CDR3 comprises 17 residues. Germline-derived CDR1 and CDR2 are MDHEN and SYDVKM. The variable domain in full, completed from reference TRBV28 and TRBJ2-7, reads DVKVTQSSRYLVKRTGEKVFLECVQDMDHENMFWYRQDPGLGLRLIYFSYDVKMKEKGDIPEGYSVSREKKERFSLILESASTNQTSMYLCASSSMYRTSGRYEQYFGPGTRLTVT.

The CDR3, as DNA: TGTGCCTGGAGTGCTGGGACAGGAGGCACCATATATTTT. Encoded protein: CAWSAGTGGTIYF. J is TRBJ1-3 and V is TRBV30, with 8 bases that match TRBD1. The CDR3 covers 13 residues. V lost 1 base to trimming and J lost 9 bases; unmatched junction nucleotides: 5. Germline CDR1 reads GTSNPN; CDR2 reads SVGIG (reference sequence).

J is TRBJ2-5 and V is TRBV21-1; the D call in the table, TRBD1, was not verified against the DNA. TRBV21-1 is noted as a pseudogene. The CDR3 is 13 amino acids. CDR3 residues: CASTIGQQETQYF. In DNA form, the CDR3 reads TGTGCCAGCACCATTGGACAGCAAGAGACCCAGTACTTC.

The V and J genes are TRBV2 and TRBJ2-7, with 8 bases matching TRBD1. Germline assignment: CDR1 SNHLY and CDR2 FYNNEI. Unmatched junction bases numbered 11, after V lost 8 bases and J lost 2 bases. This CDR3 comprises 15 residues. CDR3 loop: CASLASGQGPYEQYF. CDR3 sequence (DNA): TGTGCCAGCCTAGCGTCAGGACAGGGACCCTACGAGCAGTACTTC.

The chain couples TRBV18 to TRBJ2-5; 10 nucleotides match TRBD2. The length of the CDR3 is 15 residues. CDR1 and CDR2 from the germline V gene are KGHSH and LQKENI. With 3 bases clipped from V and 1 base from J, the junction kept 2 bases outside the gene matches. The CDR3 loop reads CASSPLAGVQETQYF. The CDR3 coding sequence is TGTGCCAGCTCACCCCTAGCGGGAGTCCAAGAGACCCAGTACTTC. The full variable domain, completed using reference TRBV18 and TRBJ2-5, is NAGVMQNPRHLVRRRGQEARLRCSPMKGHSHVYWYRQLPEEGLKFMVYLQKENIIDESGMPKERFSAEFPKEGPSILRIQQVVRGDSAAYFCASSPLAGVQETQYFGPGTRLLVL.

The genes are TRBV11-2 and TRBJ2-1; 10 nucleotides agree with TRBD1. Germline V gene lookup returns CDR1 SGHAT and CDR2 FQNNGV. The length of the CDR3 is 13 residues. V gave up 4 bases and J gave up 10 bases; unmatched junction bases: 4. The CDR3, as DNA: TGTGCCAGCAGCTGGGACAGGGGAGGGGAGCAGTTCTTC. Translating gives CASSWDRGGEQFF.

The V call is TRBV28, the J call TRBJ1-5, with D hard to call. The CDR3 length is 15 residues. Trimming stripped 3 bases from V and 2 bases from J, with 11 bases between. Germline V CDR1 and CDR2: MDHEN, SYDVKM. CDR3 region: CASSFTGYRNQPQHF. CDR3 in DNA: TGTGCCAGCAGTTTCACCGGGTACCGCAATCAGCCCCAGCATTTT.

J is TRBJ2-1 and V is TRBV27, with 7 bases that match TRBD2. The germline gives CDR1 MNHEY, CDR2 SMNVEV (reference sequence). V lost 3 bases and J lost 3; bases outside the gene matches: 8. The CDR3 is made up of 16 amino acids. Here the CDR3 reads CASSFRGSGFYNEQFF. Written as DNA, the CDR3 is TGTGCCAGCAGTTTCCGGGGTAGCGGGTTCTACAATGAGCAGTTCTTC.

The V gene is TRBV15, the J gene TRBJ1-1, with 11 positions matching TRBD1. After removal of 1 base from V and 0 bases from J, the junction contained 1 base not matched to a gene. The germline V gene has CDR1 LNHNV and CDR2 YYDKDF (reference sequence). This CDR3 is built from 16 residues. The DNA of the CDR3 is TGTGCCACCAGCAGAGGGACAGGGGGCCTGAACACTGAAGCTTTCTTT. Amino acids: CATSRGTGGLNTEAFF.

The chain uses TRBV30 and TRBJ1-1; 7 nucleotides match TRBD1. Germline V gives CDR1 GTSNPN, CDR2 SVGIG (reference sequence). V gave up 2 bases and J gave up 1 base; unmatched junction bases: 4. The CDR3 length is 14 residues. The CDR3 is CAWSPRQGNTEAFF. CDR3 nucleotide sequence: TGTGCCTGGAGTCCCCGACAGGGGAACACTGAAGCTTTCTTT.

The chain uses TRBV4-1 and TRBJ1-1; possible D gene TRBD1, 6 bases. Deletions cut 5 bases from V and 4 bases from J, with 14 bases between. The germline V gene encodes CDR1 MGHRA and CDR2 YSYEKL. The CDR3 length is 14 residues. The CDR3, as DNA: TGCGCCAGCAGCGCACAGGGAATGGGCACTGAAGCTTTCTTT. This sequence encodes CASSAQGMGTEAFF.

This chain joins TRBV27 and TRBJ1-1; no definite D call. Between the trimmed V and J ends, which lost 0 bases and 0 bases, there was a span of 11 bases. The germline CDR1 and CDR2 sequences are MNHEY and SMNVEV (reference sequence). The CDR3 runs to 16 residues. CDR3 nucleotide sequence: TGTGCCAGCAGTTTATCAATCCAGGTCATGAACACTGAAGCTTTCTTT. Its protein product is CASSLSIQVMNTEAFF.

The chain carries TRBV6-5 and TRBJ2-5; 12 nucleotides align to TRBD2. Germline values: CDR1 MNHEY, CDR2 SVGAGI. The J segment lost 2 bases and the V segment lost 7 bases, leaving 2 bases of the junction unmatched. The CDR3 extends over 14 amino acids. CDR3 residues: CASNLAGGQETQYF. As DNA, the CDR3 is TGTGCCAGCAACCTAGCGGGAGGGCAAGAGACCCAGTACTTC.

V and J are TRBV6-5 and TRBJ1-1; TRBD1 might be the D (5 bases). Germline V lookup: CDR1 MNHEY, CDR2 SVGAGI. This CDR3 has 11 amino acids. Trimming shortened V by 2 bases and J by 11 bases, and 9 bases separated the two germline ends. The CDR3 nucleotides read TGTGCCAGCAGTTACCCTGGGGGGGCTTTCTTT. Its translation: CASSYPGGAFF.

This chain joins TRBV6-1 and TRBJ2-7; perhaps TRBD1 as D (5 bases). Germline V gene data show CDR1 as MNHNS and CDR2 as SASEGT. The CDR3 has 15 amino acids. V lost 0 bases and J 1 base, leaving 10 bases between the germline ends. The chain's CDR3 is CASSEAGLQSYEQYF. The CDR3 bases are TGTGCCAGCAGTGAAGCGGGGCTCCAATCCTACGAGCAGTACTTC.

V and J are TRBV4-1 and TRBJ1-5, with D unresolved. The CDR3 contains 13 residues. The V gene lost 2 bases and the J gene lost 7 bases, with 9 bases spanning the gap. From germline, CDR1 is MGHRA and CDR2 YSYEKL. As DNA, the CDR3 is TGCGCCAGCAGCCAATCGGGGAGCCAGCCCCAGCATTTT. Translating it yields CASSQSGSQPQHF.

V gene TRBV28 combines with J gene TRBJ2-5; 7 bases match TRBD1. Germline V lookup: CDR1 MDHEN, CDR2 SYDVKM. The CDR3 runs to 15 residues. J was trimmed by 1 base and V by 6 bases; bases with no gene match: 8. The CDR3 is CASSRGGSIQETQYF. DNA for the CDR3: TGTGCCAGCAGCCGAGGGGGCTCAATCCAAGAGACCCAGTACTTC.